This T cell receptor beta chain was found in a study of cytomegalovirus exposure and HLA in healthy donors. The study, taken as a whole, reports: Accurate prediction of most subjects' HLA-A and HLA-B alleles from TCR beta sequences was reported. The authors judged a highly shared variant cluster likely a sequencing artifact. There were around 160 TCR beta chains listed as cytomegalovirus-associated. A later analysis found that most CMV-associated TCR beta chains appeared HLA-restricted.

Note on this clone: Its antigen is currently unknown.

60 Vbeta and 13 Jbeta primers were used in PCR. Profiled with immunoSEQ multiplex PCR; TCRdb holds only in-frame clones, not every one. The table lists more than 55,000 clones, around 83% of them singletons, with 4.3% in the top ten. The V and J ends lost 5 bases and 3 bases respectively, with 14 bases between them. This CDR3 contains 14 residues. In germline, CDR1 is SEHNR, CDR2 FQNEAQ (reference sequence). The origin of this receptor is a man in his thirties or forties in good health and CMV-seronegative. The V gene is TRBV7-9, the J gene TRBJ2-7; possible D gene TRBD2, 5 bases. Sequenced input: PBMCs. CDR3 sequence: CASSPLPSSYEQYF. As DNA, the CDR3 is TGTGCCAGCAGCCCACTCCCTAGCAGCTACGAGCAGTACTTC.